This TCR beta chain is drawn from a study of T cells in localized non-small cell lung cancer. Germline CDR1 is SGHVS and CDR2 is FQNEAQ. Unmatched junction bases numbered 4, after V lost 0 bases and J lost 2 bases. The CDR3 extends over 16 amino acids. Worth noting for this clone: Its antigen is undetermined.

The study's findings and limits: Uninvolved adjacent lung showed peak T cell clonality, exceeding tumor. Longer overall survival was associated with a higher density of T cells in the blood.

The data were produced by immunoSEQ multiplex PCR, yet TCRdb's version contains in-frame clones alone and is incomplete. The sample lists about 75,000 clones, 80% occurring once. This chain uses TRBV7-8 with TRBJ1-3, with 7 bases that match TRBD1. The sequence was obtained from a female donor older than 55 with stage I lung adenocarcinoma. The specimen comprised peripheral blood, sampled before any cancer treatment. In nucleotides, the CDR3 is TGTGCCAGCAGCTTAGCCCCCAGGGGGACTGGAAACACCATATATTTT. Protein sequence: CASSLAPRGTGNTIYF.